Below, 22 T cell receptor beta chains from the same sample are listed, as sequenced in a study of OX40 agonist ivuxolimab in advanced cancers. The data were produced by immunoSEQ multiplex PCR, yet TCRdb's version contains in-frame clones alone and is incomplete. The top ten clones hold roughly 1.2% of a sample with approximately 58,000 clones, roughly 83% of them seen once. The specimen comprised CD4+ or CD8+ T cells sorted from blood, sampled in a trial of the OX40 agonist ivuxolimab. These receptors originate from an adult with an advanced solid tumor such as melanoma, head and neck, liver or kidney cancer.

In this sample, this clone turned up once. This chain uses TRBV30 with TRBJ2-1; a possible D gene is TRBD1 (5 bases). Trimming removed 1 base at V and 10 bases at J, with 8 bases between. The CDR3 sequence is 11 residues long. Per germline, CDR1 GTSNPN and CDR2 SVGIG (reference sequence). In nucleotides, the CDR3 is TGTGCCTGGAGTGAAGGGGAAGAGCAGTTCTTC. Amino acids: CAWSEGEEQFF. Based on the CDR3 plus reference TRBV30 and TRBJ2-1, the full variable domain is SQTIHQWPATLVQPVGSPLSLECTVEGTSNPNLYWYRQAAGRGLQLLFYSVGIGQISSEVPQNLSASRPQDRQFILSSKKLLLSDSGFYLCAWSEGEEQFFGPGTRLTVL.

V is TRBV6-6 and J is TRBJ2-3, with TRBD1 as a possible D gene (6 bases). Germline V CDR1 and CDR2: MNHNY, SVGAGI (reference sequence). The V end was cut by 8 bases, the J end by 4 bases, with 16 bases between. This CDR3 has 14 residues. CDR3 sequence: CASFGQLGADTQYF. CDR3 sequence (DNA): TGTGCCAGCTTTGGACAGCTGGGCGCAGATACGCAGTATTTT.

J is TRBJ2-7 and V is TRBV10-3; possible D gene TRBD1, 5 bases. The CDR3 totals 14 residues. Per germline, CDR1 ENHRY and CDR2 SYGVKD. V lost 6 bases and J lost 2, with 14 bases in between. The CDR3 nucleotides are TGTGCCATCAGCGACACTAAGGGGACCTACGAGCAGTACTTC. Translating gives CAISDTKGTYEQYF.

The chain recombines TRBV19 with TRBJ2-3; 8 positions agree with TRBD1. Germline loops: CDR1 LNHDA, CDR2 SQIVND (reference sequence). Trimming at V came to 3 bases and at J to 3 bases, leaving 2 bases not matched to a gene. There are 14 residues in the CDR3. The CDR3 is CASSMRQGTDTQYF. The CDR3, as DNA: TGTGCCAGTAGTATGAGACAGGGGACAGATACGCAGTATTTT.

The rearrangement joins TRBV6-1 to TRBJ1-2; no firm D call. This CDR3 has 13 amino acids. CDR1 is MNHNS, CDR2 SASEGT, per germline. Trimming stripped 3 bases from V and 4 bases from J, with 9 bases between. This CDR3 is CASSDGAPYGYTF. CDR3 nucleotide sequence: TGTGCCAGCAGTGACGGAGCCCCCTATGGCTACACCTTC.

The chain uses TRBV15 and TRBJ2-7; D might be TRBD2 (6 bases). Germline CDR1 reads LNHNV; CDR2 reads YYDKDF (reference sequence). Trimming shortened V by 1 base and J by 0 bases, and 13 bases separated the two germline ends. This CDR3 spans 16 amino acids. The CDR3 DNA sequence: TGTGCCACCAGCAGAGCGTTAGGCGGGGACTCCTACGAGCAGTACTTC. It translates to CATSRALGGDSYEQYF.

This chain links TRBV4-1 with TRBJ1-5; a possible D gene is TRBD1 (6 bases). V lost 2 bases and J 9 bases, leaving 11 bases between the germline ends. The germline V gene encodes CDR1 MGHRA and CDR2 YSYEKL. The length of the CDR3 is 13 residues. The CDR3 sequence is CASSQIQGSPQHF. In DNA form, the CDR3 reads TGCGCCAGCAGCCAAATACAGGGTTCGCCCCAGCATTTT.

The chain uses TRBV6-5 and TRBJ2-2; 10 bases fit TRBD2. Germline-derived CDR1 and CDR2 are MNHEY and SVGAGI. Trimming at V came to 8 bases and at J to 3 bases, leaving 6 bases not matched to a gene. The CDR3 sequence is 15 residues long. The CDR3 bases are TGTGCCAGCGGACTAGCGGTATGGGACACCGGGGAGCTGTTTTTT. Translation gives CASGLAVWDTGELFF.

This clone was observed a few times. The chain is built from TRBV19 and TRBJ1-6; D is uncertain. The CDR3 length is 13 residues. Germline CDR1 is LNHDA and CDR2 is SQIVND (reference sequence). Deletions cut 6 bases from V and 0 bases from J, with 3 bases between. CDR3 nucleotide sequence: TGTGCCAGTAGGGGCTCCTATAATTCACCCCTCCACTTT. It is translated as CASRGSYNSPLHF.

As to this clone: Just one base apart from a much larger clone, this may be a read error. Other DNA sequences in the sample encode the same CDR3. The gene calls are TRBV6-5 and TRBJ2-7, with D unclear. The CDR3 is 15 amino acids. Per the germline V gene, CDR1 is MNHEY and CDR2 is SVGAGI. This CDR3 reads CASSLEALTLNEQYF. The CDR3 DNA sequence: TGTGCTAGTTCCCTCGAGGCTCTTACTCTCAACGAGCAGTACTTC.

The chain combines TRBV2 with TRBJ1-5; 9 nucleotides match TRBD1. This CDR3 comprises 15 residues. Germline assignment: CDR1 SNHLY and CDR2 FYNNEI. The trim removed 6 bases at V and 5 bases at J, leaving 8 bases unmatched. The CDR3 DNA reads as TGTGCCAGCAGCGATCAGACAGGGGGGTATCAGCCCCAGCATTTT. Translation gives CASSDQTGGYQPQHF.

This chain uses TRBV11-1 with TRBJ1-2, with D maybe TRBD1 (5 bases). The CDR3 is 15 residues long. The ends were cut back, 5 bases at V and 5 bases at J, with 18 bases in the middle. From germline, CDR1 is SGHAT and CDR2 FQDESV (reference sequence). DNA for the CDR3: TGTGCCAGCAGCCGGGACTCCGACTTTGGGTATGGCTACACCTTC. Protein product: CASSRDSDFGYGYTF.

The gene calls are TRBV7-3 and TRBJ2-1; tentative D call: TRBD2 (6 bases). The V gene's germline CDR1 is SGHTA and CDR2 FQGTGA. CDR3 size: 15 residues. The V end lost 2 bases, the J end lost 9 bases, and 17 bases lay between the germline ends. Written as DNA, the CDR3 is TGTGCCAGCAGCTTACGAGGAGGGGTTGTTGGTGAGCAGTTCTTC. Translated: CASSLRGGVVGEQFF.

This clone came up a few times. The V call is TRBV2, the J call TRBJ1-2; D call uncertain. Germline V gives CDR1 SNHLY, CDR2 FYNNEI. CDR3 length equals 14 residues. The V gene lost 2 bases and the J gene lost 2 bases, with 9 bases spanning the gap. This chain's CDR3 is CASSELSDNYGYTF. DNA of the CDR3: TGTGCCAGCAGTGAATTGTCGGACAACTATGGCTACACCTTC.

The chain couples TRBV30 to TRBJ2-2; TRBD1 is a possible D gene (5 bases). Germline CDR1 is GTSNPN and CDR2 is SVGIG (reference sequence). The CDR3 length is 16 residues. Trimming removed 3 bases at V and 0 bases at J, with 14 bases between. CDR3 sequence: CAWRPVGASNTGELFF. CDR3 sequence (DNA): TGTGCCTGGAGGCCCGTAGGGGCATCGAACACCGGGGAGCTGTTTTTT.

The chain uses TRBV6-5 and TRBJ2-2; D is perhaps TRBD2 (6 bases). This CDR3 spans 14 amino acids. V gave up 8 bases and J gave up 4 bases, with 14 bases separating them. Germline CDR1 MNHEY, CDR2 SVGAGI. The chain's CDR3 is CASHGGVRTGELFF. The CDR3 region has the DNA TGTGCCAGCCACGGGGGAGTGCGCACCGGGGAGCTGTTTTTT.

CDR3 amino acids: CASSFGYGYTF. The CDR3 region has the DNA TGTGCCAGCAGTTTTGGGTATGGCTACACCTTC. The chain recombines TRBV28 with TRBJ1-2; no clear D. In germline, CDR1 is MDHEN, CDR2 SYDVKM. The CDR3 is 11 amino acids. Trimming shortened V by 3 bases and J by 5 bases, and 4 bases separated the two germline ends.

Comments on this clone: This specimen includes other DNA sequences encoding the same CDR3. The CDR3 nucleotides read TGTGCCAGCTCACCAGGGGAGGACACTGAAGCTTTCTTT. Translation: CASSPGEDTEAFF. The rearrangement uses TRBV18 and TRBJ1-1; D unclear. The V end was cut by 2 bases, the J end by 3 bases, with 7 bases between. From germline, CDR1 is KGHSH and CDR2 LQKENI. The CDR3 spans 13 residues. Based on the CDR3 plus reference TRBV18 and TRBJ1-1, the full variable domain is NAGVMQNPRHLVRRRGQEARLRCSPMKGHSHVYWYRQLPEEGLKFMVYLQKENIIDESGMPKERFSAEFPKEGPSILRIQQVVRGDSAAYFCASSPGEDTEAFFGQGTRLTVV.

This chain joins TRBV6-5 and TRBJ2-2; D gene uncertain. This CDR3 spans 14 amino acids. The ends were cut back, 4 bases at V and 7 bases at J, with 13 bases in the middle. Germline assignment: CDR1 MNHEY and CDR2 SVGAGI. CDR3 coding DNA: TGTGCCAGCAGTTTGCTGCTGGTGGGCGGGGAGCTGTTTTTT. This gives the protein CASSLLLVGGELFF.

The chain recombines TRBV4-1 with TRBJ2-1; D not resolved. The length of the CDR3 is 13 residues. Trimming shortened V by 0 bases and J by 12 bases, and 12 bases separated the two germline ends. Germline values: CDR1 MGHRA, CDR2 YSYEKL. Here the CDR3 reads CASSQDRVFMQFF. The DNA of the CDR3 is TGCGCCAGCAGCCAAGATCGGGTTTTCATGCAGTTCTTC.

The rearrangement uses TRBV30 and TRBJ1-5; TRBD1 might be the D (5 bases). Per the germline V gene, CDR1 is GTSNPN and CDR2 is SVGIG (reference sequence). Deletions cut 3 bases from V and 4 bases from J, with 10 bases between. This CDR3 region has 13 residues. CDR3 loop: CAWSPKGNQPQHF. CDR3 DNA: TGTGCCTGGAGCCCAAAGGGGAATCAGCCCCAGCATTTT.

The genes are TRBV5-1 and TRBJ2-3; D gene uncertain. The CDR3 spans 13 residues. The V gene lost 4 bases and the J gene lost 3 bases, with 9 bases spanning the gap. CDR1 SGHRS and CDR2 YFSETQ come from the germline V gene. CDR3 sequence (DNA): TGCGCCAGCAGCAGGAAGGGAACAGATACGCAGTATTTT. It specifies CASSRKGTDTQYF.